This T cell receptor beta chain was captured by sequencing in a study of T-cell memory formation after mild COVID-19. Trimming cost V 4 bases and J 0 bases, with 15 bases left between them. CDR3 size: 16 residues. Germline-derived CDR1 and CDR2 are KGHSH and LQKENI. Broader study findings: Cross-reactive memory appears to have joined, as suggested by some responding clones showing up in pre-infection memory.

Regarding this clonotype: Its antigen is unidentified.

TCRdb passed the 5' RACE reads through MiXCR, listing each CDR3 protein once. The sample consists of about 540,000 distinct CDR3 sequences, roughly 20% of them appearing once. The TCR comes from an adult woman who had mild COVID-19 (a few samples of this study predate the infection). Cell type and time point are not known. The sample comprised PBMCs or a T cell subset sorted from them (not recorded which). The rearrangement joins TRBV18 to TRBJ1-1; D is possibly TRBD1 (5 bases). CDR3 sequence: CASSQGRPKLNTEAFF. The CDR3 DNA reads as TGTGCCAGCTCACAGGGGCGGCCCAAGCTGAACACTGAAGCTTTCTTT.